This T cell receptor beta chain originates from a study of blood T cell repertoires in COVID-19 (dated by TCRdb to the early 2020s). For the study in its entirety: Samples from collaborators originated in the United States, Italy and Spain and spanned both the acute and convalescent phases of COVID-19. The prospective study material was composed of cDNA or gDNA derived from T cells, B-cell-depleted T cells, or PBMCs. The samples were drawn from two sources: the first 160 participants of the ongoing ImmuneRACE study, and 1,000 to 1,500 subjects contributed by 6 global collaborators. Deeply sampled blood TCRbeta repertoires from subjects exposed to, actively infected with, or recovered from COVID-19 were included in the dataset. Sample metadata almost always included a de-identified subject ID, COVID-19 status, age in years and sex. Where available, HLA class I and class II types were taken from metadata supplied by the sample provider and were not determined by assay-based typing. The repertoires were made available in a free public database intended to serve as a resource for research on the immune response to SARS-CoV-2. Overall study outcomes, separate from this receptor: How much clinical and demographic metadata was included differed by source and by participant, and the metadata was provided uncurated.

Points on this clone: Its antigen is currently not known. It has no much larger one-base neighbor in the sample; base qualities were not kept.

The immunoSEQ Assay, a bias-controlled multiplex PCR, was used to amplify TCRbeta CDR3 regions from genomic DNA. The original methods were these. The number of nucleated cells in each sample was estimated from the amplification of reference gene primers within the assay. To quantify the absolute abundance of each unique TCRbeta CDR3 rearrangement, sequence reads were collapsed and filtered. For each sample, productive Simpson clonality was calculated as the square root of Simpson's diversity index over productive rearrangements. TCRdb re-hosts the immuneACCESS table, in-frame sequences only. Its copies lack some clones; in the studies checked, an unresolved V gene accounts for under half of them, and the cause for the rest is not known. V, J and clone size reflect that table, while D and trimming were determined from the DNA. For this sample the table gives about 260,000 clones, of which approximately 91% were detected only once. The ten largest clones take up approximately 2.6% of the sample.

In Seattle, one collaborating source enrolled patients while the infection was active and tracked those patients longitudinally over the course of disease. Whole blood was collected in K2EDTA tubes by collaborating institutions according to the institutions' own protocols. For TCRbeta analysis, collaborator samples were shipped as frozen whole blood, as isolated PBMCs, or as DNA extracted from either sample type. This TCR was sampled from a person under 30 with COVID-19, enrolled during active disease. The sample was peripheral blood.

The CDR3 sequence is CSAGSGTVGLEQYF. The nucleotide sequence is given as TGCAGCGCGGGCTCGGGGACAGTCGGCCTCGAGCAGTACTTC. The chain uses TRBV29-1 and TRBJ2-7; TRBD1 matches 7 bases in the middle. CDR1 SQVTM and CDR2 ANQGSEA are derived from the germline V gene. From its cysteine to its phenylalanine, the CDR3 spans 14 amino acids. Solely the CDR3 DNA is kept, with 42 bases framed from the first base. The germline V end is reduced by 7 bases and the J end by 6 bases; junction bases left unmatched: 15.